This TCR beta chain was identified in a study of CD8 T cells in ankylosing spondylitis. MiXCR was run by TCRdb on the 5' RACE reads, yielding one entry per CDR3 protein. The repertoire holds about 160,000 distinct CDR3 sequences, with 9.8% as singletons. V lost 4 bases and J lost 2; bases outside the gene matches: 13. The CDR3 is 18 residues long. Germline assignment: CDR1 SGHAT and CDR2 FQNNGV. This clonotype was seen ten or more times. The specimen sequenced was blood, either unsorted or a sorted T cell fraction (not recorded which). The chain carries TRBV11-2 and TRBJ2-3; 9 bases are shared with TRBD2. The receptor was isolated from a female donor with ankylosing spondylitis or in good health (not recorded which). The CDR3 reads CASSYPFPGLADTDTQYF. The CDR3 DNA reads as TGTGCCAGCAGCTACCCTTTCCCGGGACTAGCAGACACAGATACGCAGTATTTT.